The present entry profiles one T cell receptor beta chain with its context. The sequenced patients had an expansion of CD8+CD57+ cells seen by flow cytometry. These data come from a study of CD8+CD57+ T cells in acquired aplastic anemia. Using genomic DNA as the template, TCR beta VDJ and CDR3 profiling was carried out. Each CDR3 protein is one row after TCRdb ran MiXCR on the reads. This table holds approximately 100,000 distinct CDR3 sequences, around 62% found once. The sample was sorted CD4+, CD8+, or CD8+CD57+ T cells (not recorded which) from PBMCs. The sequence was collected from a human donor with aplastic anemia.

The CDR3 DNA follows: TGTGCCAGCAGCCTCCGGGACAGGGCCTCCAATCAGCCCCAGCATTTT. Encoded protein: CASSLRDRASNQPQHF. The V and J genes are TRBV2 and TRBJ1-5, with TRBD1 matching 9 bases. The trim removed 6 bases at V and 3 bases at J, leaving 9 bases unmatched. The CDR3 has 16 amino acids. Germline CDR1 reads SNHLY; CDR2 reads FYNNEI.